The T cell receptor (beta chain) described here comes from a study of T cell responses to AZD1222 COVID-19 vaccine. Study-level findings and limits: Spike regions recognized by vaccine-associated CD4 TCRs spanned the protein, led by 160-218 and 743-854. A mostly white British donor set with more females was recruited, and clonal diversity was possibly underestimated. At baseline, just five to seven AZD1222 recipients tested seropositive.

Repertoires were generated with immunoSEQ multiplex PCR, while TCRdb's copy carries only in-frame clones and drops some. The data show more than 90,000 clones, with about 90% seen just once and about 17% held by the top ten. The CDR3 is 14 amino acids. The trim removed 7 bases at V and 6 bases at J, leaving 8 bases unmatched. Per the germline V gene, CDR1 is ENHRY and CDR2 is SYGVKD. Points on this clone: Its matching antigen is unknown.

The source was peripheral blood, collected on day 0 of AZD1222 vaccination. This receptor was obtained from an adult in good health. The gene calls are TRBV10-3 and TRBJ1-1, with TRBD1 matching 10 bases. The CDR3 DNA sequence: TGTGCCATCACGACAGGGGGCGCAGAATCTGAAGCTTTCTTT. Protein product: CAITTGGAESEAFF.